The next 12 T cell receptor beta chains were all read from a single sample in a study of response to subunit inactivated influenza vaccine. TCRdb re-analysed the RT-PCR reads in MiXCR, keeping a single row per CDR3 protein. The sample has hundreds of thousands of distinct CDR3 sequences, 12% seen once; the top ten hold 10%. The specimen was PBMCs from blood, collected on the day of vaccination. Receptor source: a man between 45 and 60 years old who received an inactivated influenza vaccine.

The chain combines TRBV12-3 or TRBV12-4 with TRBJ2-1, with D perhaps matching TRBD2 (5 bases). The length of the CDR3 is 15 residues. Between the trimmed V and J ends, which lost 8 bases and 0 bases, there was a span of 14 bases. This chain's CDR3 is CASGVRSDSYNEQFF. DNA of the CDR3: TGTGCCAGCGGGGTTCGTAGCGACTCCTACAATGAGCAGTTCTTC.

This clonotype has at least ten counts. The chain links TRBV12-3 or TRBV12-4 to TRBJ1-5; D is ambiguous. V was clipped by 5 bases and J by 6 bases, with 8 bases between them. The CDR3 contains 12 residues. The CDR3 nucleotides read TGTGCCAGCAGTGCCCTGGGTCAGCCCCAGCATTTT. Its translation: CASSALGQPQHF.

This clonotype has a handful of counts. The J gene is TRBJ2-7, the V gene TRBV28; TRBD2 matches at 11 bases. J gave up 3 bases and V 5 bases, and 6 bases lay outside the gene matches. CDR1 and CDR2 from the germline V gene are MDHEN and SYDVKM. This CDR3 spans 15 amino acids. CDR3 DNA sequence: TGTGCCAGCAGTACCCCGGGACTAGCGGACTACGAGCAGTACTTC. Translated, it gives CASSTPGLADYEQYF.

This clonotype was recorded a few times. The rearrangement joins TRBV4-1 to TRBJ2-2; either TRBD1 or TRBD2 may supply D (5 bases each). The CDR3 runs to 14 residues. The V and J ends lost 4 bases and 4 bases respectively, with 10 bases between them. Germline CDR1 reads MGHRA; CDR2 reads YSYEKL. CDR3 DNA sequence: TGCGCCAGCAGCCGGGGGTTCGGCACCGGGGAGCTGTTTTTT. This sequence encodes CASSRGFGTGELFF.

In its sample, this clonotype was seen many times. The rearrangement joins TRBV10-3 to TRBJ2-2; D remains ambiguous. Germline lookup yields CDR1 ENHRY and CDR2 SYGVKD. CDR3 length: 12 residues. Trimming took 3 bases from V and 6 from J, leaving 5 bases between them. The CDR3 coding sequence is TGTGCCATCAGTGAAGGGCCCGGGGAGCTGTTTTTT. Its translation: CAISEGPGELFF.

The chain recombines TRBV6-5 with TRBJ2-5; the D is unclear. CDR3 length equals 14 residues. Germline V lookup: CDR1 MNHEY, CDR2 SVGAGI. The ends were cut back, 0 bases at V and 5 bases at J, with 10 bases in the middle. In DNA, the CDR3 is TGTGCCAGCAGTTACTCCAGCGCTGCGGAGACCCAGTACTTC. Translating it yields CASSYSSAAETQYF.

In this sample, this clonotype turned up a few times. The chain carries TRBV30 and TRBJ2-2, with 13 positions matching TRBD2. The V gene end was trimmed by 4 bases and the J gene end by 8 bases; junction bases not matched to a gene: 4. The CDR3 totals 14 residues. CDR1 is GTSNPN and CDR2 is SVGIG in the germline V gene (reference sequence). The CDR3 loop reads CAWTLGLAGGELFF. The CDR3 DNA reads TGTGCCTGGACCCTGGGACTAGCGGGGGGGGAGCTGTTTTTT.

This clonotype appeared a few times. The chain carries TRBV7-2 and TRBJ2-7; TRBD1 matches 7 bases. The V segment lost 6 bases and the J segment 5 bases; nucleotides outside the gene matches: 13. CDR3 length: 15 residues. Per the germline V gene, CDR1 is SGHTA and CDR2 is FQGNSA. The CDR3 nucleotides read TGTGCCAGCAGTACGGCAGGGGGTATGTCGAACGAGCAGTACTTC. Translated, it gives CASSTAGGMSNEQYF.

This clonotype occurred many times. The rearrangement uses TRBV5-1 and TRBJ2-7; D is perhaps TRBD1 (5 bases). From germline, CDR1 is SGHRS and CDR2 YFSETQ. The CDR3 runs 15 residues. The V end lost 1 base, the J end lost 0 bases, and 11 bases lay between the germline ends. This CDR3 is CASSLIAGPSYEQYF. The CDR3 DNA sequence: TGCGCCAGCAGCTTGATCGCAGGGCCCTCCTACGAGCAGTACTTC.

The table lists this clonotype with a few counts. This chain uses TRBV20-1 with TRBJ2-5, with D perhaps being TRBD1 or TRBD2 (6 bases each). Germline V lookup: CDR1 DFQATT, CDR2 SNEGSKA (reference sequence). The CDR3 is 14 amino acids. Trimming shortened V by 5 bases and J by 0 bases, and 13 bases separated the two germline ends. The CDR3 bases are TGCAGTGCTCCGGGGGCAGCATACCAAGAGACCCAGTACTTC. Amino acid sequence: CSAPGAAYQETQYF.

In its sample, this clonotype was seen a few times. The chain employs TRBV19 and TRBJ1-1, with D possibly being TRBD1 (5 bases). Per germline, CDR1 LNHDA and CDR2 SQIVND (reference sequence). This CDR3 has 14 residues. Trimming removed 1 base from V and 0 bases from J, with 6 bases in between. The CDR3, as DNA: TGTGCCAGTAGTATAGCAGGGATGAACACTGAAGCTTTCTTT. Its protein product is CASSIAGMNTEAFF. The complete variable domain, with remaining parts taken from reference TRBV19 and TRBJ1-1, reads DGGITQSPKYLFRKEGQNVTLSCEQNLNHDAMYWYRQDPGQGLRLIYYSQIVNDFQKGDIAEGYSVSREKKESFPLTVTSAQKNPTAFYLCASSIAGMNTEAFFGQGTRLTVV.

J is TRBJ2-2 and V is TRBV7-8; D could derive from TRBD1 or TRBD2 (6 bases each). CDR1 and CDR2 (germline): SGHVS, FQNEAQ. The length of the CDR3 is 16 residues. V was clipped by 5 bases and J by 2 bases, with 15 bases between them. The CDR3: CASSLLGGVNTGELFF. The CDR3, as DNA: TGTGCCAGCAGCCTCCTCGGGGGCGTAAACACCGGGGAGCTGTTTTTT.